Following are 5 T cell receptor beta chains from one sample sequenced in a study of regulatory T cells in long-lasting Graves disease. Sample time point: persistent/refractory GD, antithyroid drugs over 5 years with positive TRAb. PBMC-extracted RNA yielded the TCR library. Arm-PCR of CDR3 regions and iRepertoire HTBI primers were the basis on which TCR beta libraries were built. TCRdb re-analysed the multiplex PCR reads in MiXCR, keeping a single row per CDR3 protein. The table has roughly 450,000 distinct CDR3 sequences, under 25% seen once. The starting material was peripheral blood mononuclear cells (PBMCs), obtained when the disease was refractory, from a patient treated with antithyroid drugs. The source of these receptors is a female donor with Graves disease.

V usage is TRBV12-3 or TRBV12-4 and J usage is TRBJ1-5; D is undetermined. V was cut by 6 bases and J by 7 bases, with 13 bases left in between. The CDR3 length is 13 residues. CDR3 nucleotides: TGTGCCAGCAGCAAGGTCCCGGAGCAGCCCCAGCATTTT. Its protein product is CASSKVPEQPQHF.

This clonotype appeared many times. The chain is built from TRBV2 and TRBJ1-2, with D possibly being TRBD1 (5 bases). V gave up 7 bases and J gave up 7 bases, with 22 bases separating them. Per germline, CDR1 SNHLY and CDR2 FYNNEI. The CDR3 loop spans 15 amino acids. The CDR3 protein is CASNPQTVGEGGYTF. Written as DNA, the CDR3 is TGTGCCAGCAACCCCCAGACAGTAGGTGAAGGTGGCTACACCTTC.

The V gene is TRBV20-1, the J gene TRBJ2-1; TRBD2 matches 7 bases. Germline lookup yields CDR1 DFQATT and CDR2 SNEGSKA (reference sequence). The CDR3 extends over 17 amino acids. V dropped 0 bases and J dropped 8; count of bases not matched to a gene: 16. The CDR3 region has the DNA TGCAGTGCTAGAGATCTCTTTGTCAGGACTAGAAGGGATGAGCAGTTCTTC. Translated: CSARDLFVRTRRDEQFF.

CDR3 DNA sequence: TGTGCCAGTAGTGACGGACTAGCGGGAAGGAGGGAGCTGTTTTTT. It codes for CASSDGLAGRRELFF. The rearrangement joins TRBV19 to TRBJ2-2; 12 bases match TRBD2. J lost 9 bases, V lost 5 bases, and 7 bases had no gene match. CDR3 length equals 15 residues. In germline, CDR1 is LNHDA, CDR2 SQIVND (reference sequence).

A remark on this clonotype: A much larger clone lies one base from this, so it may be a read error. V is TRBV6-2 or TRBV6-3 and J is TRBJ2-7; either TRBD1 or TRBD2 may fit D (5 bases each). Germline CDR1 MNHEY, CDR2 SVGEGT. The CDR3 is 14 amino acids. The CDR3 DNA is TGTGCCAGCACCCGGGACGGACCCTCCCACGAGCAGTACTTC. It encodes CASTRDGPSHEQYF.